Below, 21 T cell receptor beta chains from the same sample are listed, as sequenced in a study of glioma-infiltrating T cells after dendritic cell vaccination. TCRdb keeps only in-frame clones here, not all; method: immunoSEQ multiplex PCR. Counted here are tens of thousands of clones, roughly 85% occurring once; the ten biggest clones make up about an eighth. The sequences come from blood, collected before dendritic cell vaccination. Receptor source: a human donor with glioblastoma.

A single count supports this clone. The chain joins TRBV11-2 to TRBJ2-5, with D possibly TRBD2 on 7 matching bases. The CDR3 covers 14 residues. Trimming shortened V by 8 bases and J by 5 bases, and 18 bases separated the two germline ends. The V gene's germline CDR1 is SGHAT and CDR2 FQNNGV. The CDR3: CASVGGVLMETQYF. The CDR3, as DNA: TGTGCCAGCGTAGGGGGGGTATTAATGGAGACCCAGTACTTC. Variable domain in full (rest from reference TRBV11-2 and TRBJ2-5): EAGVAQSPRYKIIEKRQSVAFWCNPISGHATLYWYQQILGQGPKLLIQFQNNGVVDDSQLPKDRFSAERLKGVDSTLKIQPAKLEDSAVYLCASVGGVLMETQYFGPGTRLLVL.

The genes are TRBV7-9 and TRBJ2-1; TRBD2 matches 13 bases. Germline trimming cut 5 bases from V and 6 bases from J; bases unmatched to any gene: 4. Germline CDR1 SEHNR, CDR2 FQNEAQ (reference sequence). The length of the CDR3 is 15 residues. The CDR3 reads CASSPTSGRTNEQFF. The DNA of the CDR3 is TGTGCCAGCAGCCCGACTAGCGGGAGGACCAATGAGCAGTTCTTC.

The chain combines TRBV9 with TRBJ2-7; 7 positions agree with TRBD2. After removal of 4 bases from V and 2 bases from J, the junction contained 12 bases not matched to a gene. From germline, CDR1 is SGDLS and CDR2 YYNGEE. This CDR3 is 16 amino acids long. In nucleotides, the CDR3 is TGTGCCAGCAGCCCCGGGGACGGGAGGTTGACCTACGAGCAGTACTTC. It encodes CASSPGDGRLTYEQYF.

The chain recombines TRBV5-1 with TRBJ2-5, with a possible D match to TRBD1 (7 bases). Looked up from germline, CDR1 is SGHRS and CDR2 is YFSETQ. This CDR3 spans 13 amino acids. Trimming stripped 4 bases from V and 5 bases from J, with 12 bases between. This CDR3 reads CASSRAGGETQYF. For the CDR3, the DNA is TGCGCCAGCAGCCGGGCAGGGGGGGAGACCCAGTACTTC.

The chain employs TRBV5-5 and TRBJ2-4; 7 nucleotides agree with TRBD1. The J segment lost 0 bases and the V segment lost 3 bases, leaving 6 bases of the junction unmatched. Germline-derived CDR1 and CDR2 are SGHKS and YYEKEE (reference sequence). This CDR3 comprises 16 residues. The CDR3 sequence: CASSSGDSLAKNIQYF. CDR3 DNA sequence: TGTGCCAGCAGCTCCGGGGACAGCCTAGCCAAAAACATTCAGTACTTC.

The J gene is TRBJ2-7, the V gene TRBV27, with D tentatively TRBD2 (5 bases). The CDR3 spans 16 residues. Trimming shortened V by 8 bases and J by 7 bases, and 27 bases separated the two germline ends. The V gene's germline CDR1 is MNHEY and CDR2 SMNVEV (reference sequence). CDR3 in amino acids: CASGRDAGTIITEQYF. The CDR3 DNA follows: TGTGCCAGCGGTCGGGATGCCGGAACAATTATTACAGAGCAGTACTTC.

V usage is TRBV6-5 and J usage is TRBJ1-1; D is unclear. From germline, CDR1 is MNHEY and CDR2 SVGAGI. This CDR3 is 12 amino acids long. V was cut by 6 bases and J by 4 bases, with 9 bases left in between. The CDR3, as DNA: TGTGCCAGCAGCGGCGGGCCCACTGAAGCTTTCTTT. Protein product: CASSGGPTEAFF.

J is TRBJ2-6 and V is TRBV2, with 8 positions matching TRBD2. Per the germline V gene, CDR1 is SNHLY and CDR2 is FYNNEI. Germline trimming cut 8 bases from V and 0 bases from J; bases unmatched to any gene: 6. The CDR3 is made up of 16 amino acids. This chain's CDR3 is CASSERGSSGANVLTF. The CDR3 DNA is TGTGCCAGCTCTGAGCGGGGGAGCTCTGGGGCCAACGTCCTGACTTTC.

The chain combines TRBV19 with TRBJ2-3, with TRBD2 matching over 8 bases. The CDR3 extends over 16 amino acids. V dropped 6 bases and J dropped 4; count of bases not matched to a gene: 12. CDR1 is LNHDA and CDR2 is SQIVND in the germline V gene (reference sequence). The CDR3 DNA reads as TGTGCCAGTAGGGCAGCGGGAGTGAGGAGCGCAGATACGCAGTATTTT. Amino acid sequence: CASRAAGVRSADTQYF.

The chain joins TRBV30 to TRBJ1-4; perhaps TRBD1 as D (5 bases). CDR3 size: 14 residues. V dropped 4 bases and J dropped 9 bases, with 18 bases sitting between them. Germline CDR1 is GTSNPN and CDR2 is SVGIG (reference sequence). CDR3 amino acids: CAWNNLGGGQKLFF. The CDR3, as DNA: TGTGCCTGGAACAATCTCGGGGGAGGCCAAAAACTGTTTTTT.

This rearrangement joins TRBV5-1 to TRBJ2-3; 7 bases are a match to TRBD1. The CDR3 runs to 16 residues. Trimming at V came to 0 bases and at J to 0 bases, leaving 4 bases not matched to a gene. Looked up from germline, CDR1 is SGHRS and CDR2 is YFSETQ. The CDR3 DNA reads TGCGCCAGCAGCTTGGCCGGACAGGCTAGCACAGATACGCAGTATTTT. This gives the protein CASSLAGQASTDTQYF.

CDR3 sequence (DNA): TGTGCCAGTGGTGCCGGGACAGGGTATCTCGAGCAGTACTTC. The encoded protein is CASGAGTGYLEQYF. This chain connects TRBV19 to TRBJ2-7; 9 nucleotides match TRBD1. The CDR3 is made up of 14 amino acids. Per germline, CDR1 LNHDA and CDR2 SQIVND (reference sequence). V shed 8 bases, J shed 6 bases, and the junction held 11 bases outside the gene matches.

This rearrangement joins TRBV6-5 to TRBJ1-5, with no clear D. Germline CDR1 is MNHEY and CDR2 is SVGAGI. This CDR3 region has 15 residues. With 5 bases removed from V and 2 bases from J, the gap between germline ends came to 13 bases. The DNA of the CDR3 is TGTGCCAGCAGTCTTACAGCTGTTGGCAATCAGCCCCAGCATTTT. It encodes CASSLTAVGNQPQHF.

Written as DNA, the CDR3 is TGTGCCAGCAGCGAACAGGGGGCCTACGAGCAGTACTTC. It yields the protein CASSEQGAYEQYF. The chain combines TRBV27 with TRBJ2-5; TRBD1 matches 8 bases. The J call could be wrong; TRBJ2-7 is a better fit for the DNA end. The germline CDR1 and CDR2 sequences are MNHEY and SMNVEV (reference sequence). The CDR3 extends over 13 amino acids.

The V and J genes are TRBV7-9 and TRBJ2-6; D not resolved. The CDR3 loop spans 14 amino acids. The germline V gene has CDR1 SEHNR and CDR2 FQNEAQ (reference sequence). The V end was cut by 6 bases, the J end by 0 bases, with 6 bases between. The CDR3 spells CASRFSSGANVLTF. The DNA for the CDR3 is TGTGCCAGCAGGTTTAGCTCTGGGGCCAACGTCCTGACTTTC.

J is TRBJ2-2 and V is TRBV19, with a weak D call TRBD1 (6 bases). V shed 9 bases and J shed 3 bases, with 14 bases lying between them. Per the germline V gene, CDR1 is LNHDA and CDR2 is SQIVND (reference sequence). CDR3 length: 14 residues. CDR3 sequence: CASCQGSDTGELFF. The CDR3 DNA reads TGTGCCAGCTGTCAGGGGTCAGACACCGGGGAGCTGTTTTTT.

The chain combines TRBV2 with TRBJ2-3; D is perhaps TRBD2 (6 bases). V shed 6 bases and J shed 9 bases, with 25 bases lying between them. Germline-derived CDR1 and CDR2 are SNHLY and FYNNEI. CDR3 size: 16 residues. As DNA, the CDR3 is TGTGCCAGCAGGTCCGGGAGAGGGGTACCCCTTCAGACGCAGTATTTT. It specifies CASRSGRGVPLQTQYF. The whole variable domain, filled in from reference TRBV2 and TRBJ2-3, reads EPEVTQTPSHQVTQMGQEVILRCVPISNHLYFYWYRQILGQKVEFLVSFYNNEISEKSEIFDDQFSVERPDGSNFTLKIRSTKLEDSAMYFCASRSGRGVPLQTQYFGPGTRLTVL.

CDR3 sequence reads: CASSVSGTQETQYF. CDR3 DNA: TGCGCCAGCAGCGTTAGCGGGACCCAAGAGACCCAGTACTTC. The chain combines TRBV5-1 with TRBJ2-5, with TRBD2 matching 8 bases. Germline CDR1 SGHRS, CDR2 YFSETQ. The CDR3 contains 14 residues. Germline trimming cut 4 bases from V and 1 base from J; bases unmatched to any gene: 3.

The chain carries TRBV4-2 and TRBJ2-1, with TRBD2 identical over 8 bases. After removal of 2 bases from V and 2 bases from J, the junction contained 11 bases not matched to a gene. Germline V lookup: CDR1 LGHNA, CDR2 YNFKEQ. The CDR3 spans 18 residues. In nucleotides, the CDR3 is TGTGCCAGCAGCCAACCTGCGAGAAGCGGGAGTCCCTACAATGAGCAGTTCTTC. Protein sequence: CASSQPARSGSPYNEQFF.

The chain combines TRBV27 with TRBJ1-1; D perhaps matches TRBD1 (6 bases). Germline assignment: CDR1 MNHEY and CDR2 SMNVEV (reference sequence). This CDR3 has 17 amino acids. V was cut by 4 bases and J by 2 bases, with 20 bases left in between. The CDR3 DNA is TGTGCCAGCAGTTCCGGATGGGGGGGCAGAAAAAACACTGAAGCTTTCTTT. Its translation is CASSSGWGGRKNTEAFF.

This rearrangement joins TRBV5-6 to TRBJ1-1; possible D gene TRBD1, 5 bases. The CDR3 loop spans 17 amino acids. Germline lookup yields CDR1 SGHDT and CDR2 YYEEEE. The V end was cut by 4 bases, the J end by 5 bases, with 24 bases between. CDR3 coding DNA: TGTGCCAGCAGCGCCCTGGGGACTGAGGGGCCCGGAACTGAAGCTTTCTTT. Protein product: CASSALGTEGPGTEAFF.